Following are 26 T cell receptor beta chains from one sample sequenced in a study of T cell responses to AZD1222 COVID-19 vaccine. Sequenced by immunoSEQ multiplex PCR; TCRdb stores in-frame clones only, minus some. The repertoire holds tens of thousands of clones, with about three quarters as singletons. The specimen was peripheral blood, collected on day 0 of AZD1222 vaccination. These receptors all stem from an adult in good health.

The genes are TRBV5-1 and TRBJ1-1; D perhaps matches TRBD1 (5 bases). Between the trimmed V and J ends, which lost 4 bases and 1 base, there was a span of 11 bases. Germline V lookup: CDR1 SGHRS, CDR2 YFSETQ. This CDR3 has 14 amino acids. The CDR3 here is CASSEGGGNTEAFF. DNA of the CDR3: TGCGCCAGCAGCGAGGGCGGGGGGAACACTGAAGCTTTCTTT. The full variable domain, in which reference TRBV5-1 and TRBJ1-1 provide the parts outside the CDR3, is KAGVTQTPRYLIKTRGQQVTLSCSPISGHRSVSWYQQTPGQGLQFLFEYFSETQRNKGNFPGRFSGRQFSNSRSEMNVSTLELGDSALYLCASSEGGGNTEAFFGQGTRLTVV.

V is TRBV20-1 and J is TRBJ1-2; D unclear. V was pared by 3 bases and J by 9 bases, with 14 bases between. Looked up from germline, CDR1 is DFQATT and CDR2 is SNEGSKA (reference sequence). The CDR3 covers 12 residues. The chain's CDR3 is CSASEFSESYTF. DNA of the CDR3: TGCAGTGCTAGTGAATTTTCGGAAAGCTACACCTTC.

V and J are TRBV2 and TRBJ1-1; D not certain. The ends were cut back, 5 bases at V and 3 bases at J, with 10 bases in the middle. CDR1 is SNHLY and CDR2 is FYNNEI in the germline V gene. The CDR3 is made up of 13 amino acids. This CDR3 is CASSPGRYTEAFF. Here the CDR3 DNA reads TGTGCCAGCAGTCCCGGGAGGTACACTGAAGCTTTCTTT.

This chain links TRBV27 with TRBJ2-2; 9 nucleotides line up with TRBD1. The CDR3 covers 14 residues. V shed 8 bases and J 7 bases; nucleotides not matched to a gene: 8. Looked up from germline, CDR1 is MNHEY and CDR2 is SMNVEV (reference sequence). The CDR3 bases are TGTGCCAGCGGGACGGACAGGGGAGTCGGGGAGCTGTTTTTT. It encodes CASGTDRGVGELFF.

The CDR3 bases are TGTGCCAGCAGCACATCCGGGACAGGGTGGGACATTCAGTACTTC. It yields the protein CASSTSGTGWDIQYF. The chain carries TRBV5-8 and TRBJ2-4, with 9 bases that match TRBD1. Per the germline V gene, CDR1 is SGHTS and CDR2 is YDEGEE. The CDR3 runs to 15 residues. V trimming: 4 bases; J trimming: 8 bases; junction bases outside the gene matches: 10.

This chain uses TRBV5-8 with TRBJ1-5; 8 bases are shared with TRBD1. Germline V gene lookup returns CDR1 SGHTS and CDR2 YDEGEE. There are 14 residues in the CDR3. Trimming at V came to 4 bases and at J to 7 bases, leaving 7 bases not matched to a gene. The DNA of the CDR3 is TGTGCCAGCAGCAGCGGACAGGGCAGGCAGCCCCAGCATTTT. Protein sequence: CASSSGQGRQPQHF. The full variable domain, with the rest looked up from reference TRBV5-8 and TRBJ1-5, is EAGVTQSPTHLIKTRGQQATLRCSPISGHTSVYWYQQALGLGLQFLLWYDEGEERNRGNFPPRFSGRQFPNYSSELNVNALELEDSALYLCASSSGQGRQPQHFGDGTRLSIL.

The chain uses TRBV7-2 and TRBJ2-7; D gene ambiguous. The germline V and J ends were trimmed by 5 bases and 3 bases, with 17 bases remaining between them. This CDR3 has 15 residues. Germline CDR1 reads SGHTA; CDR2 reads FQGNSA. This chain's CDR3 is CASSPSGSIYYEQYF. CDR3 bases: TGTGCCAGCAGCCCCTCGGGCTCCATTTACTACGAGCAGTACTTC.

This chain links TRBV27 with TRBJ1-1; a possible D gene is TRBD1 (5 bases). In germline, CDR1 is MNHEY, CDR2 SMNVEV (reference sequence). The CDR3 extends over 14 amino acids. Trimming took 8 bases from V and 4 from J, leaving 17 bases between them. CDR3 in amino acids: CASRFQGMGTEAFF. The CDR3 nucleotides are TGTGCCAGCCGATTCCAGGGAATGGGCACTGAAGCTTTCTTT.

This clone was observed a single time. J is TRBJ2-1 and V is TRBV11-3; unclear D gene. Trimming took off 2 bases at V and 13 bases at J, with 15 bases between the two ends. The CDR3 is 13 amino acids. The germline gives CDR1 SGHNT, CDR2 YENEEA. In DNA, the CDR3 is TGTGCCAGCAGCTTATCCTACGAACAGTTCCAGTTCTTC. Translation gives CASSLSYEQFQFF.

The V and J genes are TRBV2 and TRBJ1-6; D possibly corresponds to TRBD1 (5 bases). V was cut by 8 bases and J by 5 bases, with 13 bases left in between. Germline V gene lookup returns CDR1 SNHLY and CDR2 FYNNEI. The CDR3 length is 14 residues. The CDR3 reads CASGPGHDNSPLHF. The CDR3 nucleotides read TGTGCCAGCGGTCCAGGACACGATAATTCACCCCTCCACTTT.

This chain connects TRBV19 to TRBJ1-5; TRBD1 matches at 10 bases. The germline V gene has CDR1 LNHDA and CDR2 SQIVND (reference sequence). The CDR3 runs 18 residues. J was trimmed by 2 bases and V by 3 bases; bases with no gene match: 10. CDR3 DNA: TGTGCCAGTAGTATCGAGACAGGGGGCGGGTTGGGCAATCAGCCCCAGCATTTT. It yields the protein CASSIETGGGLGNQPQHF.

CDR3 nucleotide sequence: TGTGCCAGCAGCCAAGATTATACAGGCCTCTACGAGCAGTACTTC. Amino acids: CASSQDYTGLYEQYF. The chain employs TRBV3-1 (or the pseudogene TRBV3-2) and TRBJ2-7; maybe TRBD1 (5 bases). V lost 0 bases to trimming and J lost 3 bases, with 12 bases between them. The CDR3 runs to 15 residues. The germline V gene has CDR1 LGHDT and CDR2 YNNKEL (reference sequence).

This clone was detected a few times. The chain employs TRBV6-5 and TRBJ1-5, with 7 bases matching TRBD1. From germline, CDR1 is MNHEY and CDR2 SVGAGI. This CDR3 contains 14 residues. J gave up 1 base and V 6 bases, and 3 bases lay outside the gene matches. CDR3 DNA sequence: TGTGCCAGCAGCAAACAGGGGAGCAATCAGCCCCAGCATTTT. The encoded protein is CASSKQGSNQPQHF.

This chain joins TRBV18 and TRBJ2-6, with TRBD2 as a possible D gene (5 bases). The CDR3 sequence is 22 residues long. Germline CDR1 and CDR2: KGHSH and LQKENI. Trimming removed 0 bases from V and 0 bases from J, with 24 bases in between. The CDR3 bases are TGTGCCAGCTCACCACCAGGCTTGCTTGATATGACGGGGAGCTCTGGGGCCAACGTCCTGACTTTC. Translated, it gives CASSPPGLLDMTGSSGANVLTF. Full variable domain (rest looked up from reference TRBV18 and TRBJ2-6): NAGVMQNPRHLVRRRGQEARLRCSPMKGHSHVYWYRQLPEEGLKFMVYLQKENIIDESGMPKERFSAEFPKEGPSILRIQQVVRGDSAAYFCASSPPGLLDMTGSSGANVLTFGAGSRLTVL.

This clone was recorded once. The chain links TRBV6-5 to TRBJ1-1; D unclear. Trimming removed 2 bases from V and 3 bases from J, with 10 bases in between. Germline V gives CDR1 MNHEY, CDR2 SVGAGI. This CDR3 comprises 14 residues. Written as DNA, the CDR3 is TGTGCCAGCAGTTACGGGTATCGGGACACTGAAGCTTTCTTT. Translated, it gives CASSYGYRDTEAFF.

V is TRBV11-3 and J is TRBJ2-4; D might be TRBD1 or TRBD2, each matching 5 bases. Germline CDR1 reads SGHNT; CDR2 reads YENEEA. The V and J ends lost 4 bases and 6 bases respectively, with 10 bases between them. The CDR3 spans 13 residues. CDR3 nucleotides: TGTGCCAGCAGCTCCGGGACGGTAAACATTCAGTACTTC. This gives the protein CASSSGTVNIQYF.

This sequence joins TRBV3-1 (or the pseudogene TRBV3-2) and TRBJ1-1; the D gene is possibly TRBD1 (6 bases). Germline assignment: CDR1 LGHDT and CDR2 YNNKEL (reference sequence). Deletions cut 4 bases from V and 0 bases from J, with 18 bases between. The CDR3 covers 17 residues. CDR3: CASSPTGVSRVNTEAFF. In DNA, the CDR3 is TGTGCCAGCAGCCCGACAGGAGTCTCCCGCGTGAACACTGAAGCTTTCTTT.

Only one count was recorded for this clone. The CDR3 coding sequence is TGTGCCAGCAGCTTAGACGGCGGGACCAACACCGGGGAGCTGTTTTTT. Translating gives CASSLDGGTNTGELFF. V is TRBV11-2 and J is TRBJ2-2, with D perhaps matching TRBD2 (6 bases). V was cut by 0 bases and J by 2 bases, with 10 bases left in between. The CDR3 contains 16 residues. CDR1 SGHAT and CDR2 FQNNGV come from the germline V gene.

The J gene is TRBJ1-5, the V gene TRBV30; a weak D match, TRBD1 (6 bases). V was pared by 0 bases and J by 5 bases, with 8 bases between. Germline V gene data show CDR1 as GTSNPN and CDR2 as SVGIG (reference sequence). CDR3 length: 13 amino acids. CDR3: CAWSVGGDQPQHF. The CDR3 DNA is TGTGCCTGGAGTGTAGGGGGGGATCAGCCCCAGCATTTT.

This clone was detected once. The rearrangement joins TRBV5-1 to TRBJ1-1; possible D gene TRBD1, 6 bases. Looked up from germline, CDR1 is SGHRS and CDR2 is YFSETQ. V was cut by 0 bases and J by 7 bases, with 16 bases left in between. This CDR3 is 15 amino acids long. CDR3 sequence reads: CASSLEAGGGLEAFF. The CDR3 bases are TGCGCCAGCAGCTTGGAGGCAGGAGGGGGGCTTGAAGCTTTCTTT.

This chain joins TRBV27 and TRBJ1-5; 7 bases are a match to TRBD1. The V segment lost 6 bases and the J segment 7 bases; nucleotides outside the gene matches: 6. Germline CDR1 MNHEY, CDR2 SMNVEV (reference sequence). The CDR3 sequence is 13 residues long. The CDR3 reads CASSDREGQPQHF. As DNA, the CDR3 is TGTGCCAGCAGCGACAGGGAGGGACAGCCCCAGCATTTT.

This chain connects TRBV3-1 (or the pseudogene TRBV3-2) to TRBJ2-5; TRBD1 matches at 7 bases. Per the germline V gene, CDR1 is LGHDT and CDR2 is YNNKEL (reference sequence). After removal of 0 bases from V and 7 bases from J, the junction contained 11 bases not matched to a gene. The CDR3 totals 16 residues. The CDR3 is CASSQDRRQGLVTQYF. The CDR3 coding sequence is TGTGCCAGCAGCCAAGATCGGCGACAGGGTTTAGTGACCCAGTACTTC.

The rearrangement joins TRBV30 to TRBJ2-3, with a tentative D call TRBD1 (6 bases). CDR3 length equals 13 residues. The germline gives CDR1 GTSNPN, CDR2 SVGIG (reference sequence). Trimming pared 1 base from V and 9 bases from J, leaving 14 bases between. The CDR3 sequence is CAWSGDTARTQYF. CDR3 coding DNA: TGTGCCTGGAGTGGGGACACCGCCCGGACGCAGTATTTT.

The rearrangement links TRBV4-2 to TRBJ2-2; D gene uncertain. Looked up from germline, CDR1 is LGHNA and CDR2 is YNFKEQ. The CDR3 is 16 amino acids. V dropped 0 bases and J dropped 7 bases, with 15 bases sitting between them. The CDR3 nucleotides are TGTGCCAGCAGCCAAGAGGTCAGCTATAGGATCGGGGAGCTGTTTTTT. Encoded protein: CASSQEVSYRIGELFF.

The chain carries TRBV7-9 and TRBJ2-3; D remains ambiguous. CDR1 and CDR2 (germline): SEHNR, FQNEAQ (reference sequence). V dropped 2 bases and J dropped 5 bases, with 5 bases sitting between them. The CDR3 loop spans 12 amino acids. CDR3 nucleotides: TGTGCCAGCAGCTTAAACAAAGATACGCAGTATTTT. Its protein product is CASSLNKDTQYF.

The rearrangement joins TRBV19 to TRBJ1-1; 9 bases are shared with TRBD1. Per germline, CDR1 LNHDA and CDR2 SQIVND (reference sequence). Trimming at V came to 5 bases and at J to 2 bases, leaving 3 bases not matched to a gene. The CDR3 loop spans 14 amino acids. The DNA of the CDR3 is TGTGCCAGTAGTTGGGACAGGGCCAACACTGAAGCTTTCTTT. It translates to CASSWDRANTEAFF.